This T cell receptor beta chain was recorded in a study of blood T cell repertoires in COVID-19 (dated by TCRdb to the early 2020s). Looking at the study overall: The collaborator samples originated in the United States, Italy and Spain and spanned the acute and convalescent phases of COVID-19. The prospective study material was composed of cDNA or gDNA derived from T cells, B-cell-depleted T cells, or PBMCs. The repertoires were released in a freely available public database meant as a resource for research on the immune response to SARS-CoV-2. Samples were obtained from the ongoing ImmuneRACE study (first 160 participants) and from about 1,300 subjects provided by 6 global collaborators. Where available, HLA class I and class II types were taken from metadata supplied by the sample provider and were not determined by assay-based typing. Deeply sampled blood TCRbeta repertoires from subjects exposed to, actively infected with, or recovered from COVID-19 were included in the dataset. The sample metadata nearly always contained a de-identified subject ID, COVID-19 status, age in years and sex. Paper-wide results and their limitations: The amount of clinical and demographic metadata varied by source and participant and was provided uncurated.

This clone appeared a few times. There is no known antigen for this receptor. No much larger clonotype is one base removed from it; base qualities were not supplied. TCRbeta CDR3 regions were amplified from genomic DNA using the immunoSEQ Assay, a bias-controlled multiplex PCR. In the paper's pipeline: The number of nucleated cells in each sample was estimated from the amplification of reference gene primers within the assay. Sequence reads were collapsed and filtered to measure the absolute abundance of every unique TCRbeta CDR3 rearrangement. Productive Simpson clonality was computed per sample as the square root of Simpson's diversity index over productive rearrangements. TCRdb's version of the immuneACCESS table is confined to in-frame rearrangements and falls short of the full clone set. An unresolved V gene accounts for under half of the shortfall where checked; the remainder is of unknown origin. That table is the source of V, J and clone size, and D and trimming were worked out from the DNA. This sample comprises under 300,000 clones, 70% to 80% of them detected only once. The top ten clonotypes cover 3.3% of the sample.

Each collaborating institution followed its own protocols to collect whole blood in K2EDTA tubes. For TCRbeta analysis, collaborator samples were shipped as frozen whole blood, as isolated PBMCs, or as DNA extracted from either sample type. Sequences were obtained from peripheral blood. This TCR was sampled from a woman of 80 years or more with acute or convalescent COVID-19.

The CDR3 sequence is CASSPPGTGVGEQYF. The bases are TGTGCCAGCAGCCCCCCGGGGACAGGGGTTGGCGAGCAGTACTTC. In this chain, TRBV6-5 is recombined with TRBJ2-7, with TRBD1 matching 10 junction bases. CDR1 is given as MNHEY and CDR2 as SVGAGI, both from the germline V gene. Inclusive of the bounding cysteine and phenylalanine, the CDR3 is 15 residues long. The kept DNA is CDR3 alone, 45 bases in frame from the first base. The V end gives up 6 bases and the J end 6 bases, leaving 11 bases in the junction not matched to a gene.